The rows below give T cell receptor beta chains drawn from one sample of a study of blood T cell repertoires in COVID-19. Using immunoSEQ multiplex PCR, the repertoire was profiled, and TCRdb retains in-frame clones only, with some absent. Of approximately 320,000 clones in the sample, about 90% were seen once. Sequencing was done on a sample of peripheral blood. Receptors were obtained from a woman aged 25 to 45 with COVID-19, enrolled during active disease. Each CDR3 is given without its conserved first and last residue. Each record gives: V gene, J gene, CDR3 protein.

>TRBV11-2|TRBJ1-4
ASSYKTHDEKLF
>TRBV3-1/TRBV3-2|TRBJ2-2
ASSPLFGTGNTGELF
>TRBV6-2/TRBV6-3|TRBJ2-2
ASSRGPNTGELF
>TRBV19|TRBJ1-5
ASEAGLSNQPQH
>TRBV2|TRBJ1-3
ASTAGQGKGNTIY
>TRBV5-1|TRBJ2-1
ASSNRDRDEQF
>TRBV10-3|TRBJ2-7
AIGEGYEQY
>TRBV15|TRBJ1-2
ATSRDPTGFHGYT
>TRBV27|TRBJ1-4
ASSSAGTGSEKLF
>TRBV6-5|TRBJ1-2
ASSYSGTGGFGYT
>TRBV18|TRBJ1-1
ASSLLDSSNTEAF
>TRBV2|TRBJ1-5
ASSDRGQPQH
>TRBV10-2|TRBJ1-6
ASSESGEGYSPLH
>TRBV3-1/TRBV3-2|TRBJ2-5
ASSQDLAGSQETQY
>TRBV9|TRBJ1-2
ASSVGAEWGYT
>TRBV5-1|TRBJ1-4
ASSPTGVNNEKLF
>TRBV2|TRBJ2-3
ASTDSPSTDTQY
>TRBV27|TRBJ2-7
ASSRGQSSYEQY
>TRBV28|TRBJ2-7
ASSYSRSPGFSYHEQY
>TRBV18|TRBJ2-5
ASSPLGRGETQY
>TRBV11-3|TRBJ2-1
ASSLGLAHNEQF
>TRBV5-1|TRBJ1-2
ASSPVGSYGYT
>TRBV24-1|TRBJ2-3
ATSDPWTSGGVDTQY
>TRBV18|TRBJ1-1
ASSLNSSPGTEAF
>TRBV19|TRBJ1-2
ASSISRGSTNYGYT
>TRBV7-9|TRBJ1-3
ASSFIREGNTIY
>TRBV5-1|TRBJ1-2
ASSPWTGPTNYGYT
>TRBV12-5|TRBJ2-3
ASGSRTGRTDTQY
>TRBV15|TRBJ2-2
ATSRDVSAGAKNTGELF
>TRBV21-1|TRBJ2-7
ASNRANTLYEQY
>TRBV11-2|TRBJ2-4
ASSRSGGALDIQY
>TRBV7-6|TRBJ2-2
ASSLFAGAMAGELF
>TRBV6-5|TRBJ1-4
ASSRHRDTNEKLF
>TRBV5-1|TRBJ2-1
ASSLSTSGEQF
>TRBV27|TRBJ1-6
ASSFLGGLGNSPLH
>TRBV10-1|TRBJ2-7
ASSESDTAYEQY
>TRBV2|TRBJ1-6
ASRATDRGLSSPLH
>TRBV2|TRBJ1-2
ASLLERGHGYT
>TRBV19|TRBJ1-5
ASHNRGNQPQH
>TRBV18|TRBJ2-2
ASSPGQGASGELF
>TRBV5-6|TRBJ2-3
ASSLVRGTDTQY
>TRBV29-1|TRBJ1-3
SVPEGNTIY
>TRBV7-9|TRBJ2-5
ASSALIAGGEETQY
>TRBV18|TRBJ1-2
ASVIGLRDGYT
>TRBV5-4|TRBJ2-1
ASSSAGLAGGNEQF
>TRBV9|TRBJ1-2
ASSDRPAKTGYYGYT
>TRBV5-6|TRBJ1-6
ASSRGVSNSPLH
>TRBV6-1|TRBJ2-1
ASSVRRTSGRDGNEQF
>TRBV19|TRBJ1-1
ASRQQAPPSAF
>TRBV9|TRBJ2-5
ASSVVSGQETQY
>TRBV7-9|TRBJ1-2
ATTGQGYGYT
>TRBV5-1|TRBJ2-5
ASSLVSLAGKETQY
>TRBV2|TRBJ1-1
ASRGTGGDTEAF
>TRBV7-9|TRBJ1-2
ASSPTGETGYT
>TRBV28|TRBJ1-4
ASSFGGEGAGEKLF
>TRBV3-1/TRBV3-2|TRBJ1-1
ASSLEAGGTEAF
>TRBV12-3/TRBV12-4|TRBJ1-1
ASSLSWQTEAF
>TRBV5-4|TRBJ1-2
ASSHTMEPNYGYT
>TRBV12-2|TRBJ1-5
ASRPQGGRKPQH
>TRBV15|TRBJ2-7
ATSRDSMGRSWLSEQY